This T cell receptor (beta chain) stems from a study of shared clonotypes between healthy human individuals. About the study: Three plates were used per donor for CD4 naive, three for CD4 memory, two for CD8 naive and one for CD8 memory. Findings and limits, study-wide: Naive subsets, compared against memory subsets, generally had larger estimated richness values.

V dropped 8 bases and J dropped 5 bases, with 12 bases sitting between them. There are 12 residues in the CDR3. Germline V gives CDR1 WSHSY, CDR2 SAAADI. Some clones are missing from TCRdb's copy, which holds only in-frame ones; the method was immunoSEQ multiplex PCR. The sample contains roughly 380,000 clones, about 96% of which appear only once. As for this clone: Antigen: not known.

The sample taken for sequencing was memory CD8+ T cells sorted from blood. Subset described: CD45RO+ cells pooled with CCR7-negative TemRA cells. This chain joins TRBV10-2 and TRBJ2-5; D tentatively reads TRBD1 or TRBD2 (5 bases each). The source of this sequence is a man aged 25-40 years in good health. CDR3 sequence: CASGTQQETQYF. The CDR3 DNA is TGCGCCAGCGGGACCCAGCAGGAGACCCAGTACTTC.